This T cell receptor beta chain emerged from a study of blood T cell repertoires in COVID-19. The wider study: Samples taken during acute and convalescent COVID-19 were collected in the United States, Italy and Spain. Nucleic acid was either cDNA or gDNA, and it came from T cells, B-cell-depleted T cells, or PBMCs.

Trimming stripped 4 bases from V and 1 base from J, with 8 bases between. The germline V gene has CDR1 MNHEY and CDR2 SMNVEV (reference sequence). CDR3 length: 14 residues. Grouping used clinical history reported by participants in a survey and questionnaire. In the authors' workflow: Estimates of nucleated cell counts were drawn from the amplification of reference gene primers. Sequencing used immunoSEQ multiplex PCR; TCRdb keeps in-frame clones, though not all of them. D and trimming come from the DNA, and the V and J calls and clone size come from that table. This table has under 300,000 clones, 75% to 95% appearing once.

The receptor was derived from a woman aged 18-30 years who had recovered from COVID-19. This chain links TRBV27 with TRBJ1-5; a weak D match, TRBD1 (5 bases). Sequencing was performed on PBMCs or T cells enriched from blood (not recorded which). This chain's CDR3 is CASSSRGSNQPQHF. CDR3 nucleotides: TGTGCCAGCAGTTCAAGGGGCAGCAATCAGCCCCAGCATTTT.